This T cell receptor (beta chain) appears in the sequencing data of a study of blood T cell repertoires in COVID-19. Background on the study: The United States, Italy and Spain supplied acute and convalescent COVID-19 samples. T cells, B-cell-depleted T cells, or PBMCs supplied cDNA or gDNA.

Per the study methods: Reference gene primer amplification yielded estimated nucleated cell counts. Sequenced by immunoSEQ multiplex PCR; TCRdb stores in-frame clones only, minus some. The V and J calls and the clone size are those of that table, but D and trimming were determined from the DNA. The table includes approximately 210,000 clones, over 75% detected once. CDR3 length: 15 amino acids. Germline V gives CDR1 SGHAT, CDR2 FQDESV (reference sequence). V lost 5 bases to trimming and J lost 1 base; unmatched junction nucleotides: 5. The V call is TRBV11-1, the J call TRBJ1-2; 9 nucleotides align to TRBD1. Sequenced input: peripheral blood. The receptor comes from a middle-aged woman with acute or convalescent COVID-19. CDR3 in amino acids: CASSPRTGDNYGYTF. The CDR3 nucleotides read TGTGCCAGCAGCCCTAGGACAGGGGATAACTATGGCTACACCTTC.